This T cell receptor (beta chain) was identified in a study of cytomegalovirus exposure and HLA in healthy donors (dated by TCRdb to the late 2010s). With regard to the full study: In an earlier analysis of some 550 of the donors, about 270 Gb of sequence data and 95 million to 130 million unique TCR beta sequences from about 179 million T cells were reported. An early release covering 550 to 700 HLA-typed donors comprised about 300 gigabases of sequencing data and tens of millions of unique TCR sequences. Among the roughly 410 genotyped donors, around 79% belonged to the genetic ancestry cluster associated with self-reported Caucasian donors. The study was designed to test whether signatures of past pathogen exposure could be identified by cataloging public T cell receptors. Using immunosequencing, the study profiled T cell repertoires from 666 subjects and related those repertoires to cytomegalovirus serostatus. Besides the first cohort of under 700 subjects, a separate validation cohort made up of roughly 130 different subjects was used. To predict cytomegalovirus infection status, the study combined high-throughput TCR immunosequencing, statistical association of individual TCRs with disease status, and machine learning. To study patterns of TCR occurrence, a later analysis re-analyzed previously published TCR beta repertoires from around 700 donors and added high-resolution HLA genotyping. Rather than using new phenotypic data, the later analysis identified candidate immune exposures from TCR beta sequences and from how often those sequences occurred across donors. An earlier analysis of nearly 600 of the donors applied high-throughput TCR beta sequencing to assess whether each TCR beta V gene segment acted as functional or pseudogenic. Donor age, sex, ethnicity and CMV serostatus were compiled together with the repertoire data. A later genetic analysis used genome-wide SNP genotypes for 398 of the 666 donors, treating that subset as a discovery cohort. Every repertoire in the discovery cohort had been generated on one and the same sequencing platform. HLA typing covered class I and class II loci at four-digit resolution. Typing coverage varied by locus: roughly 620-640 donors for A, B, C, DRB1 and DQB1; roughly 520 for DQA1; some 610 for DPA1; roughly 470 for DPB1. About five DR-DQ haplotypes were treated as single units for association and clustering because of strong linkage in the cohort. Across around 400 genotyped donors of the cohort, an average of approximately 240,000 unique TCR beta nucleotide sequences per donor were sequenced, and approximately 17% of those sequences were non-productive. General study outcomes and caveats: A few of the identified cytomegalovirus-associated TCR beta chains were confirmed in vitro to be specific for cytomegalovirus antigens. According to a later genetic analysis, donors in an Asian-associated ancestry cluster had fewer N-insertions in productive TCRs than the approximately 700-donor mean. Roughly uniform sequencing depth across donors was assumed in presence/absence analyses, although this assumption may not hold. An association between a missense DCLRE1C variant and V-gene and J-gene trimming of TCR beta chains was found in a later genetic analysis and replicated in an independent cohort. The authors suggested that the approach could potentially be generalized to other disease states and immunological phenotypes. Linkage disequilibrium might explain the correlated functional status among segregating V segments, but an unknown experimental factor could not be excluded. In this cohort, only TCR beta chains were sequenced, and detectable features were limited by the absence of alpha or paired-chain data. Because HLA typing was missing for some donors at each locus, association tests included only the typed subset. CMV serostatus was the only immune exposure information available for the cohort. At a false discovery rate of 0.05, a later analysis linked 16,951 TCR beta sequences to specific HLA alleles. In a later analysis, TCR association rates were found to vary across HLA loci, with the most associated TCRs seen for DRB1 alleles and the fewest for HLA-C alleles. In an earlier analysis of some 640 of the donors, most TCR beta V segments were observed in productive rearrangements about 90% or about 30% of the time, broadly matching IMGT annotations. In both the original and validation cohorts, the classifier was reported to diagnose cytomegalovirus status with high specificity and sensitivity. Strong co-occurrence of HLA alleles, especially DR and DQ, made assigning TCR associations to individual alleles difficult. A cluster of highly shared sequence variants was judged likely to represent a technical artifact of the sequencing pipeline. In the study, approximately 160 TCR beta chains were listed as associated with cytomegalovirus. Because counts were too low, seventeen rarely observed V segments, including chromosome 9 orphons, were left out of the earlier analysis of a few hundred of the donors. According to a later analysis, most CMV-associated TCR beta chains appeared to be HLA-restricted, and the HLA associations seemed to be driven largely by CMV exposure. A further reported finding was that TCR beta sequences accurately predicted the HLA-A and HLA-B alleles for most subjects in the first cohort. Compared with equally common non-associated chains, HLA-associated TCR beta chains in a later analysis were more clonally expanded and had lower generation probabilities. In a later analysis, several top co-occurrence clusters were reported to appear linked to parvovirus B19, influenza, CMV and Epstein-Barr virus. Most TCR sequences were observed very rarely across donors, whereas some public TCRs were present in many individuals.

The cohort consisted of 666 healthy bone marrow donors. At the time of sampling, all cohort members were nominally healthy, though unrecorded immune exposures were likely present. The donor was CMV seropositive and was included in the group of almost 300 seropositive cohort members. A peripheral blood sample was provided by each donor, and peripheral blood mononuclear cells were used for TCR beta sequencing. Genomic DNA extraction from the blood cell samples was performed with the Qiagen DNeasy Blood Extraction Kit. Regarding this clone: The antigen this receptor binds is unknown. No base qualities exist here, and no much larger clone lies one base off it.

The library was built by means of the immunoSEQ multiplex PCR assay. The multiplex PCR relied on a mix of 60 forward primers for TCR Vbeta segments and 13 reverse primers for TCR Jbeta segments. The CDR3 region of rearranged TCR beta genes was amplified from genomic DNA with a multiplex PCR assay. The Illumina HiSeq System was used to sequence the amplified TCR beta libraries as 87-base-pair reads. The original pipeline was this. In a later analysis, 70 million to 95 million unique TCR beta chains were counted across the 666 repertoires, and around 11 million of these chains were shared by at least two donors. To remove PCR and sequencing errors, raw reads were error-corrected and collapsed into unique sequences using a nearest-neighbor algorithm that merged closely related sequences. V, D and J gene segments were assigned by aligning CDR3 sequences to IMGT reference sequences. For a sequence to be retained, a match of at least six nucleotides was required to both a V gene segment and a J gene segment. Rearrangements were classified as productive when the CDR3 lacked stop codons and remained in frame with V and J, and all other rearrangements were classified as non-productive. Following IMGT convention, CDR3 was defined as the stretch from the second conserved V-encoded cysteine up to the conserved J-encoded phenylalanine. The earlier analysis of about 610 of the donors excluded any sequence lacking an unambiguous match to a single V gene segment. An earlier analysis of almost 600 of the donors classified V segments as functional when productive rearrangements were above 56.7% and as segregating when the standard deviation between donors was above 5%. A statistical classification framework was built for diagnosing cytomegalovirus status from the catalog of TCR beta chain sequences. In a later analysis, TCR nucleotide sequences were compared against IMGT/GENE-DB human TR gene sequences so that V and J genes could be assigned. In a later analysis, CDR3 sequences and most-parsimonious VDJ recombination scenarios were assigned using the TCRdist pipeline. In a later analysis, each TCR beta chain was defined by its CDR3 amino acid sequence together with its V-gene family, and reads lacking a unique V-gene family were excluded. A later analysis removed several hundred highly shared, low-generation-probability nucleotide sequences to deal with suspected cross-contamination and a sequencing artifact. In a later analysis, a clonal expansion index for each public chain was calculated from normalized within-repertoire ranks of inferred template counts. A later analysis computed generation probabilities with a VDJ recombination model fitted to out-of-frame rearrangements, and checked the results against IGoR. In a later analysis, hypergeometric tests were used to score TCR-TCR, TCR-HLA and TCR-CMV co-occurrence, with a repertoire-size bias correction applied to TCR pairs. In a later analysis, false discovery rates were estimated by permuting HLA or CMV assignments 20 times. In a later analysis, co-occurring TCRs were grouped with DBSCAN, and TCRdist sequence similarity was added when clustering was performed within HLA-allele-positive subsets. For co-occurrence clustering, repertoires with fewer than 30,000 or more than 120,000 public chains were excluded, along with four or five repertoires with anomalous nucleotide sharing. TCRdb limited this immuneACCESS table to in-frame rearrangements with V and J called. A share of clones is missing; checked studies link under half to unresolved V genes, and the rest is unexplained. The V and J calls and the clone size are those of that table, but D and trimming were determined from the DNA. The sample has around 100,000 clones on record, around 78% of them singletons. About 4.2% of the sample goes to the ten largest clones.

The clonotype originates from a male donor in good health and CMV-seropositive. Sequencing used PBMCs.

The CDR3 protein sequence reads: CARSPRTGGGYEQYF. The DNA sequence is as follows: TGTGCCAGAAGCCCTCGTACAGGGGGAGGCTACGAGCAGTACTTC. Recombination joined TRBV5-3 with TRBJ2-7; 8 bases in the junction line up with TRBD1. TRBV5-3 is an ORF, with its function uncertain. For this chain, trimming is 4 bases at the V end and 3 bases at the J end, and the number of junction bases without a gene match is 9. Reading from cysteine to phenylalanine, the CDR3 counts 15 amino acids. Only the CDR3 portion is preserved as DNA: 45 bases, with reading frame beginning at the first base.